Listed below are T cell receptor beta chains from one sample, sequenced in a study of cytomegalovirus exposure and HLA in healthy donors. Only in-frame clones appear in the TCRdb table, and some are missing; sequencing was by immunoSEQ multiplex PCR. The sample contains about 200,000 clones, roughly 80% of which appear only once. Sequencing was done on a sample of PBMCs. The receptors were gathered from a girl aged 2-10 years in good health and CMV-seronegative. CDR3s include the opening cysteine and the closing phenylalanine or tryptophan. Fields, in order: clone size, D gene, J gene, V gene, CDR3 DNA, CDR3 protein. D genes are given only for firm matches. The size field is filled for only some rows; it gives once, few, many or a size class.

clone size: once
D gene: .
J gene: TRBJ2-2
V gene: TRBV5-4
CDR3 DNA: TGTGCCAGCAGCTTGGAGACTTCAAACACCGGGGAGCTGTTTTTT
CDR3 protein: CASSLETSNTGELFF

clone size: .
D gene: TRBD2
J gene: TRBJ2-5
V gene: TRBV4-2
CDR3 DNA: TGTGCCAGCAGCCGTCTTTGGTTGGGTCGGGCTAGCGGGGGAAAGCAAGAGACCCAGTACTTC
CDR3 protein: CASSRLWLGRASGGKQETQYF

clone size: .
D gene: .
J gene: TRBJ1-1
V gene: TRBV11-2
CDR3 DNA: TGTGCCAGCAAGGCGGTCCGCGGGAAAAGAGGCGCTGAAGCTTTCTTT
CDR3 protein: CASKAVRGKRGAEAFF

clone size: .
D gene: TRBD2
J gene: TRBJ2-5
V gene: TRBV7-9
CDR3 DNA: TGTGCCAGCAGCCCCGGACTAGCGGGAAAGACCCAGTACTTC
CDR3 protein: CASSPGLAGKTQYF

clone size: .
D gene: .
J gene: TRBJ1-3
V gene: TRBV29-1
CDR3 DNA: TGCAGCGTCGTCCTAGTTTCCGAGGGAAACACCATATATTTT
CDR3 protein: CSVVLVSEGNTIYF

clone size: .
D gene: TRBD1
J gene: TRBJ1-5
V gene: TRBV2
CDR3 DNA: TGTGCCAGCAGCCCCCCGGGACAGGGAAGGGGCCAGCCCCAGCATTTT
CDR3 protein: CASSPPGQGRGQPQHF

clone size: .
D gene: .
J gene: TRBJ2-5
V gene: TRBV7-9
CDR3 DNA: TGTGCCAGCAGCGGATGGACTGCCCAAGAGACCCAGTACTTC
CDR3 protein: CASSGWTAQETQYF

clone size: .
D gene: .
J gene: TRBJ1-2
V gene: TRBV5-1
CDR3 DNA: TGCGCCAGCAGCTTGTGGGACAACTCCTATGGCTACACCTTC
CDR3 protein: CASSLWDNSYGYTF

clone size: .
D gene: TRBD2
J gene: TRBJ2-1
V gene: TRBV2
CDR3 DNA: TGTGCCAGCAGCTTCCCCGGGACTAGCGGGAGTTTCGGTGAGCAGTTCTTC
CDR3 protein: CASSFPGTSGSFGEQFF

clone size: once
D gene: .
J gene: TRBJ2-1
V gene: TRBV2
CDR3 DNA: TGTGCCAGAAACCGGGACTCCAGCAATGAGCAGTTCTTC
CDR3 protein: CARNRDSSNEQFF

clone size: .
D gene: .
J gene: TRBJ1-5
V gene: TRBV2
CDR3 DNA: TGTGCCAGCAGCCTAGACAGGACTCAGCCCCAGCATTTT
CDR3 protein: CASSLDRTQPQHF

clone size: .
D gene: .
J gene: TRBJ1-3
V gene: TRBV6-6
CDR3 DNA: TGTGCCAGCAGTTACCAGGGGACTGGAAACACCATATATTTT
CDR3 protein: CASSYQGTGNTIYF

clone size: .
D gene: .
J gene: TRBJ1-3
V gene: TRBV7-8
CDR3 DNA: TGTGCCAGCAGCTTATTTGGGACAAGTACTGGAAACACCATATATTTT
CDR3 protein: CASSLFGTSTGNTIYF

clone size: once
D gene: .
J gene: TRBJ2-1
V gene: TRBV5-1
CDR3 DNA: TGCGCCAGCAGCTTAGGGGGAGGGCCCGGCAATGAGCAGTTCTTC
CDR3 protein: CASSLGGGPGNEQFF

clone size: .
D gene: .
J gene: TRBJ1-2
V gene: TRBV9
CDR3 DNA: TGTGCCAGCAGCGTAGCTAAGGAGGCACCGCAATTTAACTATGGCTACACCTTC
CDR3 protein: CASSVAKEAPQFNYGYTF